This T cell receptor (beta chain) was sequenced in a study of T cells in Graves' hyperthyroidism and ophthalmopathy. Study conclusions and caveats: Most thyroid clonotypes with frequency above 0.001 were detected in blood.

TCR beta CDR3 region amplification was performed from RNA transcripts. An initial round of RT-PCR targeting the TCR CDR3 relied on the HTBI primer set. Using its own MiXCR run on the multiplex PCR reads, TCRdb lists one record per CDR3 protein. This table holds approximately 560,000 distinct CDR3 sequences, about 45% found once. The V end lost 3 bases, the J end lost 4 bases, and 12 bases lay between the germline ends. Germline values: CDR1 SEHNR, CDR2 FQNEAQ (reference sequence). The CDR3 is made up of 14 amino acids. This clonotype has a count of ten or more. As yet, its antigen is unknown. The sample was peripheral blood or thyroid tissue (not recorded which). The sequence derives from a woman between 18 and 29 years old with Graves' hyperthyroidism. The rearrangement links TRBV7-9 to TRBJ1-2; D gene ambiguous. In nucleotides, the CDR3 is TGTGCCAGCAGCTTTGACGCCAGGCCCTATGGCTACACCTTC. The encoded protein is CASSFDARPYGYTF.